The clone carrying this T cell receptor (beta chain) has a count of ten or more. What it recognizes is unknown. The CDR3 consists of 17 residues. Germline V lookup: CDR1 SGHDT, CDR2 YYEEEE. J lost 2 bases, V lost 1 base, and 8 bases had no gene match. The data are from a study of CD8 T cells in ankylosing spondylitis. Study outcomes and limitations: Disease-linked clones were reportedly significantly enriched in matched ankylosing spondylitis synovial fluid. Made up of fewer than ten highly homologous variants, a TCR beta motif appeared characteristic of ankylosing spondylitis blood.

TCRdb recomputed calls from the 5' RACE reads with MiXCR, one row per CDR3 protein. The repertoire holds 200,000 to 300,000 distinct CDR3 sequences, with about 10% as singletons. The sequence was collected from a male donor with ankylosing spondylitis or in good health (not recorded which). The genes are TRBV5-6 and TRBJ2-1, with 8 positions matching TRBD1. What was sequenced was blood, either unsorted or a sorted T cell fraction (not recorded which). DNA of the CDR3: TGTGCCAGCAGCTTGTTACCCGACAGGGGTACCTACAATGAGCAGTTCTTC. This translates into CASSLLPDRGTYNEQFF.